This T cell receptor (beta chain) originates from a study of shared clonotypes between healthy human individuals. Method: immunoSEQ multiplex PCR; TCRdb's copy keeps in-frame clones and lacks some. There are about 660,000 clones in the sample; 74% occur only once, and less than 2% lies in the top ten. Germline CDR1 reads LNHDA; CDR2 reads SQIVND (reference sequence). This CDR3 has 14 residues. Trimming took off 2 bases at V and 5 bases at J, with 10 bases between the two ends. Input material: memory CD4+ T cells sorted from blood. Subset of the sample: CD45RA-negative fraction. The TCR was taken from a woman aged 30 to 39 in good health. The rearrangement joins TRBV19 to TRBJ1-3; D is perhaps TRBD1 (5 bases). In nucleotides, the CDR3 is TGTGCCAGTAGTATAAGGGGTGTACGAAACACCATATATTTT. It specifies CASSIRGVRNTIYF.